One T cell receptor beta chain is described in this entry. Sequenced by immunoSEQ multiplex PCR; TCRdb stores in-frame clones only, minus some. The sample consists of about 83,000 clones, about 90% of them appearing once. This sample is part of a study of technical replicates of blood from a few donors. This receptor was taken from a human donor in good health. Sequenced input: T cells isolated from PBMCs.

CDR3: CASSLFWRGDGNEQFF. CDR3 DNA sequence: TGTGCCAGCAGTTTATTTTGGCGGGGTGACGGCAATGAGCAGTTCTTC. The rearrangement joins TRBV28 to TRBJ2-1; tentatively, D is TRBD2 (6 bases). The V and J ends lost 1 base and 6 bases respectively, with 16 bases between them. Germline loops: CDR1 MDHEN, CDR2 SYDVKM. The CDR3 is 16 residues long.